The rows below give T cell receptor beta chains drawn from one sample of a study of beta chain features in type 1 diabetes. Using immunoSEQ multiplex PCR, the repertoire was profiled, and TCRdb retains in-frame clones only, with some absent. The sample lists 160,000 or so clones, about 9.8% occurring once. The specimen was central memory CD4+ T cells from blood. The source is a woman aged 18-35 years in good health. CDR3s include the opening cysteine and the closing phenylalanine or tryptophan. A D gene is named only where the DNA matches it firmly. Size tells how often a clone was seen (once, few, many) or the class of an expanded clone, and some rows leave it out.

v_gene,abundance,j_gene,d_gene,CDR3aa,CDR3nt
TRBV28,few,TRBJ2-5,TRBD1,CASSPDRGETQYF,TGTGCCAGCAGTCCGGACAGGGGGGAGACCCAGTACTTC
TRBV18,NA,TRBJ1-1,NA,CASSPPRSKKTEAFF,TGTGCCAGCTCACCACCCCGGTCAAAGAAGACTGAAGCTTTCTTT
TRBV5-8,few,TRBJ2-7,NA,CASSLWAGTNEQYF,TGTGCCAGCAGCTTGTGGGCGGGGACCAACGAGCAGTACTTC
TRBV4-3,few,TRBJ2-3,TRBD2,CASSQGTRTDTQYF,TGCGCCAGCAGCCAGGGGACTAGAACAGATACGCAGTATTTT
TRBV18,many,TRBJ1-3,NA,CASSRPTGVSGNTIYF,TGTGCCAGCTCACGACCGACGGGGGTATCTGGAAACACCATATATTTT
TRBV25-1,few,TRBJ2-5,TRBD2,CASRVAGIQETQYF,TGTGCCAGCAGGGTAGCGGGGATCCAAGAGACCCAGTACTTC
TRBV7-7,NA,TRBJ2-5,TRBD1,CASSLVGQGETQYF,TGTGCTAGCAGCTTAGTGGGACAGGGGGAGACCCAGTACTTC
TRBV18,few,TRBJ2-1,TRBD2,CASSPRGGEYYNEQFF,TGTGCCAGCTCACCACGGGGAGGGGAGTACTACAATGAGCAGTTCTTC
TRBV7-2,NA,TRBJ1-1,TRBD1,CASSFQGAGETEAFF,TGTGCCAGCAGCTTTCAGGGGGCAGGAGAAACTGAAGCTTTCTTT
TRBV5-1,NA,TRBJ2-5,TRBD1,CASRVTEQGAQTQYF,TGCGCCAGCAGGGTAACGGAACAGGGGGCCCAGACCCAGTACTTC
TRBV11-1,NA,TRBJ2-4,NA,CASSSGGNAKNIQYF,TGTGCCAGCAGCTCAGGGGGGAATGCCAAAAACATTCAGTACTTC
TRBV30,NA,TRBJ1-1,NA,CAWTRTRPNTEAFF,TGTGCCTGGACTCGGACTCGGCCGAACACTGAAGCTTTCTTT
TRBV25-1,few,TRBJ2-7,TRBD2,CASSDISGGYEQYF,TGTGCCAGCAGTGATATAAGCGGGGGATACGAGCAGTACTTC
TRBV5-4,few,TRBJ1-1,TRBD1,CASSNDPGGTEAFF,TGTGCCAGCAGCAACGATCCAGGGGGCACTGAAGCTTTCTTT
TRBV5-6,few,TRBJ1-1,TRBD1,CASSLAGQFYTEAFF,TGTGCCAGCAGCTTGGCGGGACAGTTTTACACTGAAGCTTTCTTT
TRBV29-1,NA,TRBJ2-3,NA,CSVGSGTDTQYF,TGCAGCGTGGGCTCCGGCACAGATACGCAGTATTTT
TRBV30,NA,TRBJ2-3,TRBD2,CAWSVLGLAASTDTQYF,TGTGCCTGGAGTGTACTTGGACTAGCGGCTAGCACAGATACGCAGTATTTT
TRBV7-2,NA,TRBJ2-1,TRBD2,CASSLGAGGQNEQFF,TGTGCCAGCAGCTTAGGAGCGGGGGGCCAAAATGAGCAGTTCTTC
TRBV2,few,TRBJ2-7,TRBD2,CASSQWGLAGYEQYF,TGTGCCAGCAGCCAGTGGGGACTAGCGGGGTACGAGCAGTACTTC
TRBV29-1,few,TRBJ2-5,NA,CSVVAREETQYF,TGCAGCGTTGTGGCTAGGGAGGAGACCCAGTACTTC
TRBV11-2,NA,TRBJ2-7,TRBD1,CASSLGGTGAYEQYF,TGTGCCAGCAGCTTAGGTGGGACAGGGGCCTACGAGCAGTACTTC
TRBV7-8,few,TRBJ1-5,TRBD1,CASSRRTGGGGGYNQPQHF,TGTGCCAGCAGCCGCCGGACAGGGGGCGGTGGGGGATACAATCAGCCCCAGCATTTT
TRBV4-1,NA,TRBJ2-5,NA,CASSQDDRGSFGMETQYF,TGCGCCAGCAGCCAAGATGATCGGGGGTCTTTCGGTATGGAGACCCAGTACTTC
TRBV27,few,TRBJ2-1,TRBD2,CASSSGTSGRNEQFF,TGTGCCAGCAGTTCAGGGACTAGCGGGAGGAATGAGCAGTTCTTC
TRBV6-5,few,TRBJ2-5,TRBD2,CASQGLAGDETQYF,TGTGCCAGTCAGGGACTAGCGGGAGATGAGACCCAGTACTTC
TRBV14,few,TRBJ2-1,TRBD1,CASSQVWDRGQFF,TGTGCCAGCAGCCAAGTATGGGACAGGGGGCAGTTCTTC
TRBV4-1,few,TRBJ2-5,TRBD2,CASSGGLGVQTQYF,TGCGCCAGCTCGGGGGGACTAGGGGTACAGACCCAGTACTTC
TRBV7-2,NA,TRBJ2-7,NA,CASSLRPGTSQVGEQYF,TGTGCCAGCAGCCTTAGACCCGGGACTTCCCAGGTGGGGGAGCAGTACTTC
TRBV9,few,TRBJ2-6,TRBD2,CASSERGAGANVLTF,TGTGCCAGCAGCGAGCGGGGGGCTGGGGCCAACGTCCTGACTTTC
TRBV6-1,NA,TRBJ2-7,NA,CASSERGQNSYEQYF,TGTGCCAGCAGTGAAAGAGGACAGAACTCCTACGAGCAGTACTTC
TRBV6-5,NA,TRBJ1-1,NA,CASSYSSGGPPEAFF,TGTGCCAGCAGTTACTCGTCCGGGGGGCCCCCTGAAGCTTTCTTT
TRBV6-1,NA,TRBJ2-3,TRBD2,CASSNRGGLTDTQYF,TGTGCCAGCAGTAACCGGGGGGGGCTCACAGATACGCAGTATTTT
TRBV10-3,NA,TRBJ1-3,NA,CAIVAQGAGNTIYF,TGTGCCATCGTCGCACAAGGGGCCGGGAACACCATATATTTT
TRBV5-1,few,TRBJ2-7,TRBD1,CASSPGPGQGNYEQYF,TGCGCCAGCAGCCCTGGTCCGGGACAGGGGAACTACGAGCAGTACTTC
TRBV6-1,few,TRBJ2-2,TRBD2,CASKRLAGYTGELFF,TGTGCCAGCAAGCGACTAGCGGGTTACACCGGGGAGCTGTTTTTT
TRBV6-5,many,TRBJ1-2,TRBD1,CASRLRGQDGYTF,TGTGCCAGCAGGCTCAGGGGGCAGGATGGCTACACCTTC
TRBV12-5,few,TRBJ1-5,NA,CASGLGRTTGEDQPQHF,TGTGCTAGTGGTTTGGGACGGACGACGGGAGAGGATCAGCCCCAGCATTTT
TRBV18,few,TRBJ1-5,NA,CASSPQPGSNQPQHF,TGTGCCAGCTCACCACAGCCGGGGAGCAATCAGCCCCAGCATTTT
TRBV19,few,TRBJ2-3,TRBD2,CASSLGLAGGTDTQYF,TGTGCCAGTAGCCTTGGACTAGCGGGAGGCACAGATACGCAGTATTTT
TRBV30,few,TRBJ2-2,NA,CAWSYQGGELFF,TGTGCCTGGAGTTATCAGGGCGGGGAGCTGTTTTTT
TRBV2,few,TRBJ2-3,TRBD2,CASRRLAGGGADTQYF,TGTGCCAGCAGGAGACTAGCGGGAGGAGGGGCAGATACGCAGTATTTT
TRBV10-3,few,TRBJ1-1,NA,CAISDPLNTEAFF,TGTGCCATCAGTGACCCGTTAAACACTGAAGCTTTCTTT
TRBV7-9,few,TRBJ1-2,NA,CASSPGYYGYTF,TGTGCCAGCAGCCCGGGGTACTATGGCTACACCTTC
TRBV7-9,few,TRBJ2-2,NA,CASSADSEGTGELFF,TGTGCCAGCAGCGCGGACAGTGAGGGCACCGGGGAGCTGTTTTTT
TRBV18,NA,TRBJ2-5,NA,CASSPGSQGETQYF,TGTGCCAGCTCCCCGGGCTCACAGGGAGAGACCCAGTACTTC
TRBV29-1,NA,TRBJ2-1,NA,CSSRAGEQFF,TGCAGTTCGAGGGCGGGTGAGCAGTTCTTC
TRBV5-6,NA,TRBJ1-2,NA,CASSLFRAHYGYTF,TGTGCCAGCAGCTTGTTCAGGGCCCACTATGGCTACACCTTC
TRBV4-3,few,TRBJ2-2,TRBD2,CASSQFPAGTNTGELFF,TGCGCCAGCAGCCAATTTCCAGCGGGGACCAACACCGGGGAGCTGTTTTTT
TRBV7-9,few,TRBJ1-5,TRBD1,CASSGDSLNQPQHF,TGTGCCAGCAGCGGGGACAGCCTAAATCAGCCCCAGCATTTT
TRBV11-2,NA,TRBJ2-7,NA,CASSLDTLLEQYF,TGTGCCAGCAGCTTAGACACCCTCCTAGAGCAGTACTTC
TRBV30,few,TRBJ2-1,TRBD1,CAGTRGTSSYNEQFF,TGTGCCGGTACCAGGGGGACGAGCTCCTACAATGAGCAGTTCTTC
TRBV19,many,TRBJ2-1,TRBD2,CASSRPGLAGKVQFF,TGTGCCAGTAGCCGACCCGGACTAGCGGGGAAAGTGCAGTTCTTC
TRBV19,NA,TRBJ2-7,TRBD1,CASSSLTGTGDHEQYF,TGTGCCAGTAGTAGTCTCACCGGGACAGGGGACCACGAGCAGTACTTC
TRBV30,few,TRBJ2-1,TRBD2,CAWDLADNEQFF,TGTGCCTGGGATCTAGCGGACAATGAGCAGTTCTTC
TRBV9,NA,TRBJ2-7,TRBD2,CASSVDWREVGEQYF,TGTGCCAGCAGCGTAGACTGGCGGGAGGTTGGCGAGCAGTACTTC